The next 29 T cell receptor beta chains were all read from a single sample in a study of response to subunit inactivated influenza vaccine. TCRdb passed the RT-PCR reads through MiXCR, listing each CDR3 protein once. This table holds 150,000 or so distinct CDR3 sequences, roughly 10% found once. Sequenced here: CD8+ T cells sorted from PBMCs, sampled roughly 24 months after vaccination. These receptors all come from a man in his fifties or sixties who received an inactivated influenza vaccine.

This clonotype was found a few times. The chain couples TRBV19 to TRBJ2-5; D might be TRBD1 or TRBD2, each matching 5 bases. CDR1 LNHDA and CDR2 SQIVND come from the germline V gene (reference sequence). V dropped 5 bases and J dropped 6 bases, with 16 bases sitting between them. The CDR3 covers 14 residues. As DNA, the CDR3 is TGTGCCAGTAGTCCGTCTGGGGGTTGGCAGACCCAGTACTTC. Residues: CASSPSGGWQTQYF. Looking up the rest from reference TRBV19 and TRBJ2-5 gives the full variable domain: DGGITQSPKYLFRKEGQNVTLSCEQNLNHDAMYWYRQDPGQGLRLIYYSQIVNDFQKGDIAEGYSVSREKKESFPLTVTSAQKNPTAFYLCASSPSGGWQTQYFGPGTRLLVL.

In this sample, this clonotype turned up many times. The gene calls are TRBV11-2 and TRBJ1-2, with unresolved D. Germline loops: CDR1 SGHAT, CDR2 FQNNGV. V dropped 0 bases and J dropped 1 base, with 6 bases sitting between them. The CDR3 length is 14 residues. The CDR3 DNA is TGTGCCAGCAGCTTAGAAGTCAGTAACTATGGCTACACCTTC. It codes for CASSLEVSNYGYTF.

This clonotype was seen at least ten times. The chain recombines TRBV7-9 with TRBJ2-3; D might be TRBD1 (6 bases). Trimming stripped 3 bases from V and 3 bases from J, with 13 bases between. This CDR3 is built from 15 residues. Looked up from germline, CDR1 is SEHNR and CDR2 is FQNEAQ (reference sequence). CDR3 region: CASSFYRAGTDTQYF. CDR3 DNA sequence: TGTGCCAGCAGCTTCTACAGGGCAGGGACAGATACGCAGTATTTT.

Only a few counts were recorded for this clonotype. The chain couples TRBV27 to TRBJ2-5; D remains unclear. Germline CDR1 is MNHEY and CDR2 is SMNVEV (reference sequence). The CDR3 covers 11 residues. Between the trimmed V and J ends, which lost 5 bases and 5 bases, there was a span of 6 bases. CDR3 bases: TGTGCCAGCAGTCATAGGGAGACCCAGTACTTC. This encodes CASSHRETQYF.

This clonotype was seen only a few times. CDR3 bases: TGTGCCAGCAGCTTAGCGACTAGCGGGAGCGAGCAGTACTTC. Encoded protein: CASSLATSGSEQYF. The chain recombines TRBV7-9 with TRBJ2-7, with 12 bases that match TRBD2. Germline V gene lookup returns CDR1 SEHNR and CDR2 FQNEAQ (reference sequence). V gave up 0 bases and J gave up 6 bases; unmatched junction bases: 0. This CDR3 region has 14 residues.

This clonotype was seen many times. The CDR3 DNA reads as TGTGCCACCAGCAGAGAGCGATACAATGAGCAGTTCTTC. This translates into CATSRERYNEQFF. The V and J genes are TRBV15 and TRBJ2-1; D is undetermined. V gave up 0 bases and J gave up 4 bases, with 4 bases separating them. The CDR3 covers 13 residues. Germline lookup yields CDR1 LNHNV and CDR2 YYDKDF (reference sequence).

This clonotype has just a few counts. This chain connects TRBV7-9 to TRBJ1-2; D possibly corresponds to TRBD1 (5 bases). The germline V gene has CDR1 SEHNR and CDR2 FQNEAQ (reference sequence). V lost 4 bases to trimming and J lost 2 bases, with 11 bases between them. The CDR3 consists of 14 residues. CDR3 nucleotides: TGTGCCAGCAGCTACCCGGGGACCAACTATGGCTACACCTTC. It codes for CASSYPGTNYGYTF. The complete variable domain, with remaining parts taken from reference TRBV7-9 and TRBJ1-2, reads DTGVSQNPRHKITKRGQNVTFRCDPISEHNRLYWYRQTLGQGPEFLTYFQNEAQLEKSRLLSDRFSAERPKGSFSTLEIQRTEQGDSAMYLCASSYPGTNYGYTFGSGTRLTVV.

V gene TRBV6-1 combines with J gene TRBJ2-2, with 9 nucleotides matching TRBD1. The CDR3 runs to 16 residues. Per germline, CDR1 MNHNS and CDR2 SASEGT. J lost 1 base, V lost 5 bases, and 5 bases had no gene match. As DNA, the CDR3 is TGTGCCAGCAGTAAACAGGGGGCATTGAACACCGGGGAGCTGTTTTTT. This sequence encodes CASSKQGALNTGELFF.

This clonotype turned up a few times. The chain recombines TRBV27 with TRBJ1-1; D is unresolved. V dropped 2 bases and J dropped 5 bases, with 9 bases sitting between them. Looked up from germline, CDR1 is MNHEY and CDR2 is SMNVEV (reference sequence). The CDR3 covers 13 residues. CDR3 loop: CASSLGRRTEAFF. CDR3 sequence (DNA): TGTGCCAGCAGTTTAGGGAGAAGAACTGAAGCTTTCTTT.

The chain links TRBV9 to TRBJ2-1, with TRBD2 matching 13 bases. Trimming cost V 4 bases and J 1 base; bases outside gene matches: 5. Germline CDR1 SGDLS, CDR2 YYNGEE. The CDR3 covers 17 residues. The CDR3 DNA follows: TGTGCCAGCAGCCCTCGGACTAGCGGGAGTTCCTACAATGAGCAGTTCTTC. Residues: CASSPRTSGSSYNEQFF.

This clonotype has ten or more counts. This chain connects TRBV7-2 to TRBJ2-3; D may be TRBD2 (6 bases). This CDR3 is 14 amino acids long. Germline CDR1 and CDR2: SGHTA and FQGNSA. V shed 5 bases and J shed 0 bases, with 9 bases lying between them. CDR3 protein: CASSILASTDTQYF. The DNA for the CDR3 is TGTGCCAGCAGCATTCTAGCGAGCACAGATACGCAGTATTTT. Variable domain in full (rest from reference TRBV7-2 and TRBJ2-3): GAGVSQSPSNKVTEKGKDVELRCDPISGHTALYWYRQSLGQGLEFLIYFQGNSAPDKSGLPSDRFSAERTGGSVSTLTIQRTQQEDSAVYLCASSILASTDTQYFGPGTRLTVL.

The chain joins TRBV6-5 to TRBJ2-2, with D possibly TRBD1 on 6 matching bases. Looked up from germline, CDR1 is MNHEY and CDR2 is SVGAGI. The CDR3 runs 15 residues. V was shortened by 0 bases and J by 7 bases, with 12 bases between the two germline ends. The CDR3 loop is CASSYSGAFGGELFF. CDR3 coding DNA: TGTGCCAGCAGTTACTCGGGGGCGTTTGGCGGGGAGCTGTTTTTT.

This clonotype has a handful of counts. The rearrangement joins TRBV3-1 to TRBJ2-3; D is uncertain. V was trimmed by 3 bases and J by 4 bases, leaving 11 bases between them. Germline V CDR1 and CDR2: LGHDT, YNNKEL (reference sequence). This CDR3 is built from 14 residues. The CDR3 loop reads CASSQTGPADTQYF. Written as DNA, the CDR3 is TGTGCCAGCAGCCAGACGGGTCCGGCAGATACGCAGTATTTT.

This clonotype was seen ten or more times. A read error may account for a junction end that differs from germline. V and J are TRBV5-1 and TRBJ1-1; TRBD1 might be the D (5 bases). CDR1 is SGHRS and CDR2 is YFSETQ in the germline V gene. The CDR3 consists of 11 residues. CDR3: CASSRGAEAFF. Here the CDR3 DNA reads TGTGCCAGCAGTAGAGGGGCTGAAGCTTTCTTT.

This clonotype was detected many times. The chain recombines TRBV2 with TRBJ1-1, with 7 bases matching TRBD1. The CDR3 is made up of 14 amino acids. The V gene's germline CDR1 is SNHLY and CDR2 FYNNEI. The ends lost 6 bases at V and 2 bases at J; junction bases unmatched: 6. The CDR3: CASRRTGSNTEAFF. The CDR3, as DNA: TGTGCCAGCAGAAGGACAGGCAGTAACACTGAAGCTTTCTTT. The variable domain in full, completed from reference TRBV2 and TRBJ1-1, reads EPEVTQTPSHQVTQMGQEVILRCVPISNHLYFYWYRQILGQKVEFLVSFYNNEISEKSEIFDDQFSVERPDGSNFTLKIRSTKLEDSAMYFCASRRTGSNTEAFFGQGTRLTVV.

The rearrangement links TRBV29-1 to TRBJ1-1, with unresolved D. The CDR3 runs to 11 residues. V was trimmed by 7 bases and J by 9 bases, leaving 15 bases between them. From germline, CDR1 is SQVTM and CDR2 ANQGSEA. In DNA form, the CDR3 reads TGCAGCGCCGCCAAAGACATTCAAGCTTTCTTT. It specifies CSAAKDIQAFF.

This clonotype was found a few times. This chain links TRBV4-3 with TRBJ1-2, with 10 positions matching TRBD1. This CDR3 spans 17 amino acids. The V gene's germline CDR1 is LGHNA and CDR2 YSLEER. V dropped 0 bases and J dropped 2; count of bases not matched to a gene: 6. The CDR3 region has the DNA TGCGCCAGCAGCCAAGACGTGGGACAGGGGAGGAACTATGGCTACACCTTC. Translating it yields CASSQDVGQGRNYGYTF.

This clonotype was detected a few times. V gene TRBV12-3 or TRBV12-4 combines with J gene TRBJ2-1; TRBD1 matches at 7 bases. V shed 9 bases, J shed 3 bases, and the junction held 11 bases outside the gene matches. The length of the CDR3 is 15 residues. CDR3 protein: CASKRTGVYYNEQFF. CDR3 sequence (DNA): TGTGCCAGTAAGCGGACAGGCGTTTACTACAATGAGCAGTTCTTC.

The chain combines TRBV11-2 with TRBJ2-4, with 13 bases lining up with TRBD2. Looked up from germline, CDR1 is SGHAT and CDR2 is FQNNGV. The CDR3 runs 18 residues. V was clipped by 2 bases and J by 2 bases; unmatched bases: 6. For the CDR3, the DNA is TGTGCCAGCAGCTTAACTAGCGGGAGGGCGGGGACCAAAAACATTCAGTACTTC. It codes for CASSLTSGRAGTKNIQYF.

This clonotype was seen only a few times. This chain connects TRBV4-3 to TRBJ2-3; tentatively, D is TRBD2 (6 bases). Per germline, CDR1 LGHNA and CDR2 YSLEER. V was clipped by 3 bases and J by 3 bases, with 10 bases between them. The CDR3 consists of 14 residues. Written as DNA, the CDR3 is TGCGCCAGCAGCCAGCGGGAATTAACAGATACGCAGTATTTT. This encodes CASSQRELTDTQYF.

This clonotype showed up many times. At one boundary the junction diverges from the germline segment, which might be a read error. The CDR3 DNA follows: TGCAGTCCTAGGGGCCTAGGCGGAAACACCATATATTTT. As protein: CSPRGLGGNTIYF. The genes are TRBV20-1 and TRBJ1-3, with a weak D call TRBD1 (5 bases). Germline V gene data show CDR1 as DFQATT and CDR2 as SNEGSKA (reference sequence). The CDR3 is 13 residues long.

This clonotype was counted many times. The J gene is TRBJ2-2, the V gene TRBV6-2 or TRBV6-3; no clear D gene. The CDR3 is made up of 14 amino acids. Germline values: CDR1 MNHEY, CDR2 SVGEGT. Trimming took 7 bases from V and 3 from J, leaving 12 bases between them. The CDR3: CASTRSLYTGELFF. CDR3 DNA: TGTGCCAGCACCAGGTCCTTATACACCGGGGAGCTGTTTTTT.

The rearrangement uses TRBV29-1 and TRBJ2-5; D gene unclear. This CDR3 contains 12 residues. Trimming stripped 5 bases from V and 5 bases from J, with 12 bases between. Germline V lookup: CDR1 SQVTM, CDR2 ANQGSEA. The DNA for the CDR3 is TGCAGCGTTCCACATGGACCGGAGACCCAGTACTTC. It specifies CSVPHGPETQYF.

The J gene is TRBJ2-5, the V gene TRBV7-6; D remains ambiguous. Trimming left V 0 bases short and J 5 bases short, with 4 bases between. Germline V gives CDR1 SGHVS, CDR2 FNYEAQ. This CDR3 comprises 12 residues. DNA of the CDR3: TGTGCCAGCAGCTTAGCTCGGGAGACCCAGTACTTC. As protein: CASSLARETQYF.

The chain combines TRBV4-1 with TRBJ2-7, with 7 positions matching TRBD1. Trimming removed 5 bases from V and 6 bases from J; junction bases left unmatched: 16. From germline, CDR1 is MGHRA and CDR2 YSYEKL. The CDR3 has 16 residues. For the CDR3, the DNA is TGCGCCAGCAGCACCCGGGCCCAGACAGGGACCAGCGAGCAGTACTTC. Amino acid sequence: CASSTRAQTGTSEQYF.

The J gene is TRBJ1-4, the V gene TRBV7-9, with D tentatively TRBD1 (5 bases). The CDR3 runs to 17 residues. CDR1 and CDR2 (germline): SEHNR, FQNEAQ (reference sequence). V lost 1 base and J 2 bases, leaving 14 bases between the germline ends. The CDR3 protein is CASSLVVGGVTNEKLFF. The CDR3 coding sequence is TGTGCCAGCAGCTTAGTCGTAGGAGGGGTCACTAATGAAAAACTGTTTTTT.

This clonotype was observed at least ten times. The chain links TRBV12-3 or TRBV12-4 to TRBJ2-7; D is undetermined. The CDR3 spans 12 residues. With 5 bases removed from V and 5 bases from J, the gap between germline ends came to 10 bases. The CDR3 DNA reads TGTGCCAGCAGTAACGCCTGGGACGAGCAGTACTTC. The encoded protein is CASSNAWDEQYF.

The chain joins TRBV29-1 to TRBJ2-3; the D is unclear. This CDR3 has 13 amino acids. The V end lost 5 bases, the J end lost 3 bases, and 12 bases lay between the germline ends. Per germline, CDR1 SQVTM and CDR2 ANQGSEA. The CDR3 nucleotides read TGCAGCGTTAGTACAGTAATGACAGATACGCAGTATTTT. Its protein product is CSVSTVMTDTQYF.

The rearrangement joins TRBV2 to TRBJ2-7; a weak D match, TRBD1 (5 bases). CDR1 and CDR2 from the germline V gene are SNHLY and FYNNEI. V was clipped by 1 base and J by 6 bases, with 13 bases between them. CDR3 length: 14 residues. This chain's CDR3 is CASSEVGIGVEQYF. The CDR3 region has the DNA TGTGCCAGCAGTGAAGTGGGGATAGGGGTCGAGCAGTACTTC.